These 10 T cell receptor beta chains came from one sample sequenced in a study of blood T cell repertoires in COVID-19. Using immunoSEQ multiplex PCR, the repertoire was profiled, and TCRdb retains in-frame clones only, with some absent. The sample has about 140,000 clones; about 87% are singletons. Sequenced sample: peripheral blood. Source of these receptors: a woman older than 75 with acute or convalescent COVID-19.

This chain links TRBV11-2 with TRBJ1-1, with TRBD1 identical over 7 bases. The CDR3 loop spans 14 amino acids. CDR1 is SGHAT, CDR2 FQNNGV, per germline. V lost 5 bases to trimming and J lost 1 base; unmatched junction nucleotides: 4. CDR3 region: CASSLQGGNTEAFF. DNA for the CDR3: TGTGCCAGCAGCCTGCAGGGGGGGAACACTGAAGCTTTCTTT.

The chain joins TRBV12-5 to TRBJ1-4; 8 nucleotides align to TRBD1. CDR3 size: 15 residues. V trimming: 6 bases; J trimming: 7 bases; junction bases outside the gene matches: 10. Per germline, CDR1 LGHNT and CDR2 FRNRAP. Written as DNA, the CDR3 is TGTGCTAGTGGCGCTACAGGGGGGATGGGTGAAAAACTGTTTTTT. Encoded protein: CASGATGGMGEKLFF.

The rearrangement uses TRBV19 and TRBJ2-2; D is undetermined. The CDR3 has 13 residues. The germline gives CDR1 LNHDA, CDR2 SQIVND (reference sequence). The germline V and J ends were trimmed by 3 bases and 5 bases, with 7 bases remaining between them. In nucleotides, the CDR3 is TGTGCCAGTAGTATGGTAGTGACCGGGGAGCTGTTTTTT. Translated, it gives CASSMVVTGELFF.

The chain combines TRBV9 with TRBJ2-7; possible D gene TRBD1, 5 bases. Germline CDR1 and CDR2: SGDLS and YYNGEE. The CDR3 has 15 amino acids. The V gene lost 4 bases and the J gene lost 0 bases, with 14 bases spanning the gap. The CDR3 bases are TGTGCCAGCAGCCCAAGGACATCCGGCTCCTACGAGCAGTACTTC. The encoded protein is CASSPRTSGSYEQYF.

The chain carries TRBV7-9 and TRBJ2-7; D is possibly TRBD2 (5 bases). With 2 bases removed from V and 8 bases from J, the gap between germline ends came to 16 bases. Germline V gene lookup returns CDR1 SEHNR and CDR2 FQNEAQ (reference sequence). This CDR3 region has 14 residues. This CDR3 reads CASSLSRGTTQQYF. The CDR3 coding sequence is TGTGCCAGCAGCTTATCCCGGGGAACTACGCAGCAGTACTTC.

As DNA, the CDR3 is TGTGCCAGCAGCGTAGGTTTCGGGGGGCAAGAAACGAATGAGCAGTTCTTC. Protein product: CASSVGFGGQETNEQFF. The chain joins TRBV9 to TRBJ2-1; weak D call: TRBD2 (7 bases). Germline CDR1 is SGDLS and CDR2 is YYNGEE. This CDR3 is 17 amino acids long. V was trimmed by 0 bases and J by 7 bases, leaving 20 bases between them.

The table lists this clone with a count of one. The CDR3 bases are TGCGCCAGCAGCTTGAATACCCTGGGAGCCCGGGGTGGCTATGGCTACACCTTC. Protein: CASSLNTLGARGGYGYTF. The V call is TRBV5-1, the J call TRBJ1-2; unclear D gene. Trimming took 1 base from V and 4 from J, leaving 23 bases between them. CDR3 length equals 18 residues. From germline, CDR1 is SGHRS and CDR2 YFSETQ.

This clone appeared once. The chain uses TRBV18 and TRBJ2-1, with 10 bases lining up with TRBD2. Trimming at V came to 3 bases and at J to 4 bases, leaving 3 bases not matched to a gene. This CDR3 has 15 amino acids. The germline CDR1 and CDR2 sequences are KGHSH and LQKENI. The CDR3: CASSPLAGDYNEQFF. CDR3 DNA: TGTGCCAGCTCACCCCTAGCGGGGGATTACAATGAGCAGTTCTTC.

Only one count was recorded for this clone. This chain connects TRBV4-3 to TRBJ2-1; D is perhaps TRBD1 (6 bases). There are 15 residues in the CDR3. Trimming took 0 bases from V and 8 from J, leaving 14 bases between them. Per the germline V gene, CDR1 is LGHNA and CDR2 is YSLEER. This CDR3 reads CASSQEPTGIHEQFF. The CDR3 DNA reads TGCGCCAGCAGCCAAGAACCTACAGGGATCCATGAGCAGTTCTTC.

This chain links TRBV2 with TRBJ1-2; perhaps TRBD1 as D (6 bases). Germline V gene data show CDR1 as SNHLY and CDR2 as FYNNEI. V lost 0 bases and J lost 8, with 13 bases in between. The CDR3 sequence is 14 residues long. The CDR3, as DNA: TGTGCCAGCAGTGAAGCACCAGGGGTGATCGGCTACACCTTC. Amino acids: CASSEAPGVIGYTF. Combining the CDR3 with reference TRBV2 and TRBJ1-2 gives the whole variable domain EPEVTQTPSHQVTQMGQEVILRCVPISNHLYFYWYRQILGQKVEFLVSFYNNEISEKSEIFDDQFSVERPDGSNFTLKIRSTKLEDSAMYFCASSEAPGVIGYTFGSGTRLTVV.